The rows below give T cell receptor beta chains drawn from one sample of a study of T-cell memory formation after mild COVID-19. One entry per CDR3 protein results from TCRdb running MiXCR on the 5' RACE reads. The data hold around 470,000 distinct CDR3 sequences, with 15% to 20% observed a single time. Sequenced sample: PBMCs or a T cell subset sorted from them (not recorded which). Receptor source: an adult woman who had mild COVID-19 (a few samples of this study predate the infection). Cell type and time point are not known. Each CDR3 is given with its conserved first and last residue. A D gene is named only where the DNA matches it firmly. The size entry is marked missing in some rows and otherwise reads once, few, many or a size class.

V gene: TRBV20-1
D gene: NA
J gene: TRBJ1-1
clone size: once
CDR3 protein: CSALGGNTEAFF
CDR3 DNA: TGCAGTGCCCTAGGGGGGAACACTGAAGCTTTCTTT

V gene: TRBV9
D gene: TRBD2
J gene: TRBJ2-2
clone size: few
CDR3 protein: CASSVGGGANTGELFF
CDR3 DNA: TGTGCCAGCAGCGTAGGCGGGGGGGCGAACACCGGGGAGCTGTTTTTT

V gene: TRBV7-3
D gene: NA
J gene: TRBJ1-1
clone size: NA
CDR3 protein: CASSVLKNTEAFF
CDR3 DNA: TGTGCCAGCAGCGTACTAAAGAACACTGAAGCTTTCTTT

V gene: TRBV27
D gene: NA
J gene: TRBJ2-7
clone size: few
CDR3 protein: CASSLGTYPYEQYF
CDR3 DNA: TGTGCCAGCAGTCTCGGGACATATCCCTACGAGCAGTACTTC

V gene: TRBV10-2
D gene: TRBD2
J gene: TRBJ2-3
clone size: NA
CDR3 protein: CASSGAGGPEDTQYF
CDR3 DNA: TGCGCCAGCAGCGGAGCGGGAGGGCCGGAAGATACGCAGTATTTT

V gene: TRBV7-6
D gene: TRBD1
J gene: TRBJ1-1
clone size: many
CDR3 protein: CASSSPGQGAGAFF
CDR3 DNA: TGTGCCAGCAGCTCACCGGGACAGGGGGCTGGAGCTTTCTTT

V gene: TRBV12-3/TRBV12-4
D gene: NA
J gene: TRBJ2-7
clone size: few
CDR3 protein: CASSPPTRSYEQYF
CDR3 DNA: TGTGCCAGCAGTCCTCCGACTAGGTCCTACGAGCAGTACTTC

V gene: TRBV5-1
D gene: TRBD2
J gene: TRBJ2-3
clone size: NA
CDR3 protein: CASSLGTSEGTDTQYF
CDR3 DNA: TGCGCCAGCAGCCTAGGGACTAGTGAGGGCACAGATACGCAGTATTTT

V gene: TRBV20-1
D gene: TRBD2
J gene: TRBJ2-1
clone size: NA
CDR3 protein: CSARVRSPGAGGSSYNEQFF
CDR3 DNA: TGCAGTGCTAGAGTAAGGAGCCCTGGAGCGGGAGGGAGCTCCTACAATGAGCAGTTCTTC

V gene: TRBV5-5
D gene: TRBD1
J gene: TRBJ2-7
clone size: NA
CDR3 protein: CASRLRDSSYEQYF
CDR3 DNA: TGTGCCAGCAGGCTTCGGGACAGCTCCTACGAGCAGTACTTC

V gene: TRBV19
D gene: NA
J gene: TRBJ1-2
clone size: NA
CDR3 protein: CASATANYGYTF
CDR3 DNA: TGTGCCAGCGCTACAGCTAACTATGGCTACACCTTC

V gene: TRBV7-6
D gene: NA
J gene: TRBJ1-2
clone size: NA
CDR3 protein: CASSPDRPPNAYGYTF
CDR3 DNA: TGTGCCAGCAGCCCAGATCGACCGCCCAATGCCTATGGCTACACCTTC

V gene: TRBV12-3/TRBV12-4
D gene: TRBD1
J gene: TRBJ1-2
clone size: NA
CDR3 protein: CASSPSGDRGEYGYTF
CDR3 DNA: TGTGCCAGCAGTCCCAGTGGGGACAGGGGCGAGTATGGCTACACCTTC

V gene: TRBV5-1
D gene: NA
J gene: TRBJ2-7
clone size: NA
CDR3 protein: CASSLLDSVEQYF
CDR3 DNA: TGCGCCAGCAGCTTATTGGATTCGGTCGAGCAGTACTTC

V gene: TRBV5-1
D gene: NA
J gene: TRBJ2-3
clone size: few
CDR3 protein: CASSLDTGFDTDTQYF
CDR3 DNA: TGCGCCAGCAGCTTGGATACGGGTTTTGACACAGATACGCAGTATTTT

V gene: TRBV12-3/TRBV12-4
D gene: NA
J gene: TRBJ1-1
clone size: few
CDR3 protein: CASGSLNTEAFF
CDR3 DNA: TGTGCCAGCGGATCCCTGAACACTGAAGCTTTCTTT

V gene: TRBV27
D gene: NA
J gene: TRBJ2-7
clone size: NA
CDR3 protein: CASSPYTPGPQSYEQYF
CDR3 DNA: TGTGCCAGCAGTCCTTATACCCCGGGACCCCAGTCCTACGAGCAGTACTTC

V gene: TRBV7-3
D gene: TRBD2
J gene: TRBJ2-1
clone size: few
CDR3 protein: CASSTGLAGGTEQFF
CDR3 DNA: TGTGCCAGCAGCACGGGACTAGCGGGGGGAACAGAGCAGTTCTTC

V gene: TRBV2
D gene: TRBD2
J gene: TRBJ2-1
clone size: many
CDR3 protein: CASSVKAVGLVRHEQFF
CDR3 DNA: TGTGCCAGCAGTGTTAAAGCTGTGGGACTAGTAAGGCATGAGCAGTTCTTC

V gene: TRBV30
D gene: NA
J gene: TRBJ1-1
clone size: few
CDR3 protein: CAWSAFEGLQAFF
CDR3 DNA: TGTGCCTGGAGTGCTTTCGAGGGGCTTCAAGCTTTCTTT

V gene: TRBV7-9
D gene: TRBD1
J gene: TRBJ1-1
clone size: NA
CDR3 protein: CASSLATGTVGEAFF
CDR3 DNA: TGTGCCAGCAGCTTAGCGACGGGGACAGTTGGTGAAGCTTTCTTT

V gene: TRBV20-1
D gene: NA
J gene: TRBJ2-1
clone size: few
CDR3 protein: CSARGLASGNEQFF
CDR3 DNA: TGCAGTGCTAGGGGACTGGCTTCAGGCAATGAGCAGTTCTTC

V gene: TRBV5-1
D gene: NA
J gene: TRBJ2-7
clone size: many
CDR3 protein: CASSRDGYEQYF
CDR3 DNA: TGCGCCAGCAGCCGGGACGGGTACGAGCAGTACTTC

V gene: TRBV12-3/TRBV12-4
D gene: NA
J gene: TRBJ2-1
clone size: few
CDR3 protein: CASSQRTAGTNEQFF
CDR3 DNA: TGTGCCAGCAGCCAGAGGACAGCTGGGACAAATGAGCAGTTCTTC

V gene: TRBV11-2
D gene: NA
J gene: TRBJ2-7
clone size: NA
CDR3 protein: CASSLERGSAYEQYF
CDR3 DNA: TGTGCCAGCAGCTTAGAGAGGGGATCCGCCTACGAGCAGTACTTC

V gene: TRBV7-9
D gene: TRBD2
J gene: TRBJ2-7
clone size: NA
CDR3 protein: CASSLARAGGRYEQYF
CDR3 DNA: TGTGCCAGCAGCTTAGCGCGGGCGGGGGGGCGCTACGAGCAGTACTTC

V gene: TRBV4-2
D gene: NA
J gene: TRBJ1-3
clone size: few
CDR3 protein: CASSQDQSGSGNTIYF
CDR3 DNA: TGTGCCAGCAGCCAAGATCAGTCAGGTTCAGGAAACACCATATATTTT

V gene: TRBV5-6
D gene: NA
J gene: TRBJ2-2
clone size: few
CDR3 protein: CASSLMGLGGELFF
CDR3 DNA: TGTGCCAGCAGCTTGATGGGACTTGGTGGGGAGCTGTTTTTT

V gene: TRBV7-8
D gene: TRBD2
J gene: TRBJ2-1
clone size: many
CDR3 protein: CASSLVPKTSGRVNEQFF
CDR3 DNA: TGTGCCAGCAGCTTAGTCCCGAAGACTAGCGGGAGGGTCAATGAGCAGTTCTTC

V gene: TRBV7-3
D gene: NA
J gene: TRBJ2-6
clone size: many
CDR3 protein: CASSLQGTGANVLTF
CDR3 DNA: TGTGCCAGCAGCTTACAGGGGACTGGGGCCAACGTCCTGACTTTC

V gene: TRBV11-2
D gene: NA
J gene: TRBJ2-5
clone size: few
CDR3 protein: CASSSSRNQETQYF
CDR3 DNA: TGTGCCAGCAGCTCCTCGAGGAACCAAGAGACCCAGTACTTC

V gene: TRBV27
D gene: NA
J gene: TRBJ2-7
clone size: few
CDR3 protein: CASSFGPPRYYEQYF
CDR3 DNA: TGTGCCAGCAGTTTCGGACCCCCCAGATACTACGAGCAGTACTTC

V gene: TRBV12-3/TRBV12-4
D gene: NA
J gene: TRBJ2-3
clone size: NA
CDR3 protein: CASTRRRDTQYF
CDR3 DNA: TGTGCCAGCACCCGGCGGAGAGATACGCAGTATTTT

V gene: TRBV5-6
D gene: TRBD1
J gene: TRBJ2-5
clone size: few
CDR3 protein: CASSLSLTGGQETQYF
CDR3 DNA: TGTGCCAGCAGCCTATCCCTGACAGGGGGGCAAGAGACCCAGTACTTC

V gene: TRBV2
D gene: NA
J gene: TRBJ2-7
clone size: few
CDR3 protein: CASGFQGLQYF
CDR3 DNA: TGTGCCAGTGGATTTCAGGGGTTGCAGTACTTC

V gene: TRBV6-5
D gene: NA
J gene: TRBJ2-1
clone size: NA
CDR3 protein: CASSASARRNEQFF
CDR3 DNA: TGTGCCAGCAGTGCCTCAGCTCGACGGAATGAGCAGTTCTTC

V gene: TRBV7-6
D gene: TRBD2
J gene: TRBJ2-3
clone size: NA
CDR3 protein: CASSLAATSGGAHTQYF
CDR3 DNA: TGTGCCAGCAGCTTAGCGGCGACTAGCGGGGGGGCTCATACGCAGTATTTT

V gene: TRBV7-7
D gene: TRBD2
J gene: TRBJ2-1
clone size: NA
CDR3 protein: CASSLAGAGGSNNEQFF
CDR3 DNA: TGTGCCAGCAGCTTAGCGGGAGCGGGGGGGTCCAACAATGAGCAGTTCTTC

V gene: TRBV20-1
D gene: NA
J gene: TRBJ2-7
clone size: many
CDR3 protein: CSAGGGSVGPSYEQYF
CDR3 DNA: TGCAGTGCGGGGGGGGGCTCGGTTGGCCCATCCTACGAGCAGTACTTC

V gene: TRBV24-1
D gene: NA
J gene: TRBJ2-7
clone size: few
CDR3 protein: CATRPTGTSYEQYF
CDR3 DNA: TGTGCCACCAGACCCACAGGGACCTCATACGAGCAGTACTTC

V gene: TRBV6-5
D gene: NA
J gene: TRBJ2-7
clone size: NA
CDR3 protein: CASRRDNSGEQYF
CDR3 DNA: TGTGCCAGCAGGCGGGACAACTCCGGGGAGCAGTACTTC

V gene: TRBV2
D gene: TRBD2
J gene: TRBJ2-5
clone size: few
CDR3 protein: CASIPGLAVQETQYF
CDR3 DNA: TGTGCCAGCATTCCGGGACTAGCGGTCCAAGAGACCCAGTACTTC

V gene: TRBV7-2
D gene: TRBD2
J gene: TRBJ2-1
clone size: NA
CDR3 protein: CASSFRRGGRNEQFF
CDR3 DNA: TGTGCCAGCAGCTTTCGGCGGGGGGGCAGGAATGAGCAGTTCTTC

V gene: TRBV7-9
D gene: NA
J gene: TRBJ1-6
clone size: many
CDR3 protein: CASSLEQVNSPLHF
CDR3 DNA: TGTGCCAGCAGCTTAGAGCAGGTCAATTCACCCCTCCACTTT

V gene: TRBV7-6
D gene: NA
J gene: TRBJ2-5
clone size: NA
CDR3 protein: CASSLEANQETQYF
CDR3 DNA: TGTGCCAGCAGCTTAGAGGCGAACCAAGAGACCCAGTACTTC

V gene: TRBV27
D gene: NA
J gene: TRBJ2-3
clone size: NA
CDR3 protein: CASTRLGGTDTQYF
CDR3 DNA: TGTGCCAGCACCCGACTAGGAGGCACAGATACGCAGTATTTT

V gene: TRBV5-6
D gene: NA
J gene: TRBJ2-1
clone size: few
CDR3 protein: CASSKPRGLLEQFF
CDR3 DNA: TGTGCCAGCAGCAAGCCCCGTGGACTTCTTGAGCAGTTCTTC

V gene: TRBV29-1
D gene: NA
J gene: TRBJ2-3
clone size: NA
CDR3 protein: CSVGHTSTDTQYF
CDR3 DNA: TGCAGCGTTGGGCATACTAGCACAGATACGCAGTATTTT

V gene: TRBV21-1
D gene: NA
J gene: TRBJ1-1
clone size: NA
CDR3 protein: CASKGPRTGLNTEAFF
CDR3 DNA: TGTGCCAGCAAAGGCCCCAGGACGGGGTTGAACACTGAAGCTTTCTTT

V gene: TRBV20-1
D gene: TRBD1
J gene: TRBJ1-2
clone size: NA
CDR3 protein: CSAREEGQGALGYTF
CDR3 DNA: TGCAGTGCTAGAGAGGAGGGACAGGGGGCTCTTGGCTACACCTTC